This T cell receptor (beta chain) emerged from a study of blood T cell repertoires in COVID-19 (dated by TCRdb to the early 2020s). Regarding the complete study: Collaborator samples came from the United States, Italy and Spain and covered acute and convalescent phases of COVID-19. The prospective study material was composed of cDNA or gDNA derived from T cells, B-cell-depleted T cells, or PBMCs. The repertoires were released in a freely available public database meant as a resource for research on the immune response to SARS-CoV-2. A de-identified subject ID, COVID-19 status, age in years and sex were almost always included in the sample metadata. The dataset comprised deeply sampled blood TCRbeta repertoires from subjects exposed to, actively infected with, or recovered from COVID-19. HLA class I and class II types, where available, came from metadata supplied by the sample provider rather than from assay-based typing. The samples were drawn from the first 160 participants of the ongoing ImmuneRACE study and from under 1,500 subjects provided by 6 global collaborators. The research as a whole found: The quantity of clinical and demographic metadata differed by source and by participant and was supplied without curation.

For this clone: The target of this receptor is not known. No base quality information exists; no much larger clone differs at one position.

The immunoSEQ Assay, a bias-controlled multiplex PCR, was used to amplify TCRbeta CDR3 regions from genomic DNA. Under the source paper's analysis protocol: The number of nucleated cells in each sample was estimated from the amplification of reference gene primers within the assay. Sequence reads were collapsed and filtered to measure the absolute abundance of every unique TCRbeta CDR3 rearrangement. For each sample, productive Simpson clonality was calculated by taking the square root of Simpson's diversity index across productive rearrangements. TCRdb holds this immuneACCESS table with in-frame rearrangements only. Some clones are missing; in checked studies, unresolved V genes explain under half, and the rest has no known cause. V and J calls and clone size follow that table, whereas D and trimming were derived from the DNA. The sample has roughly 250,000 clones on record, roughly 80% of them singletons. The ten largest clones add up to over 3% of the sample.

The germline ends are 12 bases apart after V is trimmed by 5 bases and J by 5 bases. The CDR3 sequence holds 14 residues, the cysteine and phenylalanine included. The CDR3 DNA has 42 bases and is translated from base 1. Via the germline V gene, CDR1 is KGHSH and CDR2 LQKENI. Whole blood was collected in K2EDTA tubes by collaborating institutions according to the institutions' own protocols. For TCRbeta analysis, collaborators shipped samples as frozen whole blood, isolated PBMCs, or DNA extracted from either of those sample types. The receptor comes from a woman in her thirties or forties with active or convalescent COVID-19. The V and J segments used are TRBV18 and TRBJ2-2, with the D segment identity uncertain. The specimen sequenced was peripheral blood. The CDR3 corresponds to CASSSYSGTGELFF. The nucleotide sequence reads TGTGCCAGCTCATCCTACTCCGGGACCGGGGAGCTGTTTTTT. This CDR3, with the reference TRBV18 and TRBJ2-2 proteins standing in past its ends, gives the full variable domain NAGVMQNPRHLVRRRGQEARLRCSPMKGHSHVYWYRQLPEEGLKFMVYLQKENIIDESGMPKERFSAEFPKEGPSILRIQQVVRGDSAAYFCASSSYSGTGELFFGEGSRLTVL.